The present T cell receptor beta chain was sequenced within a study of T cell responses to AZD1222 COVID-19 vaccine. Study information: Pooled samples include second doses given at about 4 or 12 weeks. Overall study results and limits: With dominance at 160-218 and 743-854, vaccine-associated CD4 TCRs spanned spike. Recipients of AZD1222 seropositive at baseline numbered only 5 to 7. Repertoires were obtained only post-peak T cell response.

As for this clone: Its antigen is still unknown. The final CDR3 position lacks the conserved phenylalanine or tryptophan, pointing to a likely read error. No DNA is shown, since the ends of the CDR3 on it are uncertain; the CDR3 is the one TCRdb lists.

Method: immunoSEQ multiplex PCR; TCRdb's copy keeps in-frame clones and lacks some. The sample records around 88,000 clones, roughly 90% being singletons. The CDR3 totals 8 residues, both ends included. CDR1 and CDR2 (germline): MNHEY, SMNVEV (reference sequence). This clonotype was obtained from an adult in good health. The rearrangement uses TRBV27 and TRBJ2-3; the table's D call of TRBD1 was not tested on the DNA. The starting material was peripheral blood, obtained on day 0 of AZD1222 vaccination. The CDR3 loop reads CATINTGS.